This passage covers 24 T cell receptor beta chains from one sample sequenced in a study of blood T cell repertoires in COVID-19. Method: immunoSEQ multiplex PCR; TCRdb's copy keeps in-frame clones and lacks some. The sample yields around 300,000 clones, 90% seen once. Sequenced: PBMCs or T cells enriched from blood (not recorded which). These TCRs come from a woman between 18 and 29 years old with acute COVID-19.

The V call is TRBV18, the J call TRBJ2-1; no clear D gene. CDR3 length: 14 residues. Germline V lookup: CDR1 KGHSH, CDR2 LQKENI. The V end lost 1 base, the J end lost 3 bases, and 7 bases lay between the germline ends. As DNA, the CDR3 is TGTGCCAGCTCACCACAAAAGCGCTACAATGAGCAGTTCTTC. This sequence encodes CASSPQKRYNEQFF.

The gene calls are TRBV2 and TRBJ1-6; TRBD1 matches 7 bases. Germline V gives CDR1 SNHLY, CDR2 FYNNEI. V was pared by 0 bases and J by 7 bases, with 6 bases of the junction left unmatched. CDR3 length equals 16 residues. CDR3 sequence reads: CASSEARTGGNSPLHF. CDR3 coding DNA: TGTGCCAGCAGTGAAGCCAGGACAGGAGGCAATTCACCCCTCCACTTT.

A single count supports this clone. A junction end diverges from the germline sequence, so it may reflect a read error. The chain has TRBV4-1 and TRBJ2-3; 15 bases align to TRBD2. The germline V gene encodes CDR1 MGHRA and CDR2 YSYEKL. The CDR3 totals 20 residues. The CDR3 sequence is CASSQIGLAGGPGRTDTQYF. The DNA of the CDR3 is TGCGCCAGCAGCCAGATCGGACTAGCGGGAGGGCCTGGGCGCACGGATACGCAGTATTTT.

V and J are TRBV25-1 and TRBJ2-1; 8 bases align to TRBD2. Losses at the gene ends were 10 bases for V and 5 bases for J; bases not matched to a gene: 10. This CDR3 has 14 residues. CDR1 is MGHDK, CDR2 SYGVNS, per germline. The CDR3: CANPWTSLNNEQFF. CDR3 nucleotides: TGTGCCAACCCTTGGACTAGCCTAAACAATGAGCAGTTCTTC. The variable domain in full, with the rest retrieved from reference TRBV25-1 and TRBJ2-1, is EADIYQTPRYLVIGTGKKITLECSQTMGHDKMYWYQQDPGMELHLIHYSYGVNSTEKGDLSSESTVSRIRTEHFPLTLESARPSHTSQYLCANPWTSLNNEQFFGPGTRLTVL.

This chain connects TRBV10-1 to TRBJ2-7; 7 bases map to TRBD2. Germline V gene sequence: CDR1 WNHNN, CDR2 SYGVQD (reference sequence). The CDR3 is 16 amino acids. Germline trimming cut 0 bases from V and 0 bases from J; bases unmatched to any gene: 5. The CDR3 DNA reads TGCGCCAGCAGTGAGTCGAGCGGGATAAGCTCCTACGAGCAGTACTTC. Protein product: CASSESSGISSYEQYF.

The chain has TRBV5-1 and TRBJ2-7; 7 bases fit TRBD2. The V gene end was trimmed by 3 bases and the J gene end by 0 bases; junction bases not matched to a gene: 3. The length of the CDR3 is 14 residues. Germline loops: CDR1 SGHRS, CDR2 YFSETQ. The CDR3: CASSSQRDSYEQYF. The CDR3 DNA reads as TGCGCCAGCAGCTCACAGCGGGACTCCTACGAGCAGTACTTC.

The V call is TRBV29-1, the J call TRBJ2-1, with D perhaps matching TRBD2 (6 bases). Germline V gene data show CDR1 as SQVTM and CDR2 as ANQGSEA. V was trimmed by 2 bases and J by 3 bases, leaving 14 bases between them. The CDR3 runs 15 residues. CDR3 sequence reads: CSVETAGTDYNEQFF. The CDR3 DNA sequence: TGCAGCGTTGAAACAGCGGGTACAGACTACAATGAGCAGTTCTTC.

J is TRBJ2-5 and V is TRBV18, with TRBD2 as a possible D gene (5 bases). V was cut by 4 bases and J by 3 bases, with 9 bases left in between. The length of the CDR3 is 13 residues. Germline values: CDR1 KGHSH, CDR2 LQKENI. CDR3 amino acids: CASSLGLKETQYF. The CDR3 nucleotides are TGTGCCAGCTCACTAGGACTGAAAGAGACCCAGTACTTC.

The CDR3 DNA reads as TGTGCCAGCATCGCGAATCCAAGCTCCTACAATGAGCAGTTCTTC. Amino acids: CASIANPSSYNEQFF. The chain carries TRBV7-8 and TRBJ2-1; D remains ambiguous. Deletions cut 7 bases from V and 0 bases from J, with 13 bases between. Germline CDR1 and CDR2: SGHVS and FQNEAQ. The CDR3 has 15 residues.

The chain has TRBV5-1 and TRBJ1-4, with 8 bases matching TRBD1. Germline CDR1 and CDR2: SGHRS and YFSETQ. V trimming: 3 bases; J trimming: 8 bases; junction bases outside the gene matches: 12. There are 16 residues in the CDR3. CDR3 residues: CASSSYPTGDGEKLFF. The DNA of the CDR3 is TGCGCCAGCAGCTCCTACCCGACAGGGGACGGCGAAAAACTGTTTTTT.

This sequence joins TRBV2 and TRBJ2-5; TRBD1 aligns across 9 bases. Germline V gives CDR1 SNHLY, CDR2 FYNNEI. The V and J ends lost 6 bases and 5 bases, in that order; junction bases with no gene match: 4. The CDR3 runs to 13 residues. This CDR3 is CASSTGGAETQYF. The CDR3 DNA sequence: TGTGCCAGCAGCACAGGGGGCGCGGAGACCCAGTACTTC.

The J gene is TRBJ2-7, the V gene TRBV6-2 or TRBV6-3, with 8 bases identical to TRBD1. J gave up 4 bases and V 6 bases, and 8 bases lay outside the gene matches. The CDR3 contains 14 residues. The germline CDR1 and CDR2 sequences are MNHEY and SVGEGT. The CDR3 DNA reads TGTGCCAGCAGCAGGACAGGGTTCTCTTACGAGCAGTACTTC. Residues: CASSRTGFSYEQYF.

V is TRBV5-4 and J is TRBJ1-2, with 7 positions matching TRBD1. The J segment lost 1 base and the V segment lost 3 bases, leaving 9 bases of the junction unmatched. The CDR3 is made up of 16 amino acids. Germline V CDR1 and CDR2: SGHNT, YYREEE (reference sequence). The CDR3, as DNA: TGTGCCAGCAGCTACGACCGACAGGGCCGTAACTATGGCTACACCTTC. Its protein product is CASSYDRQGRNYGYTF.

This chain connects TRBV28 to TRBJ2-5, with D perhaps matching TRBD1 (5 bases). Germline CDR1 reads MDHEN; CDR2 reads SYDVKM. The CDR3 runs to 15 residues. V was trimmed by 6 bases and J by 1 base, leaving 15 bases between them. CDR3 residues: CASSYDSASQETQYF. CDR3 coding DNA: TGTGCCAGCAGCTACGACAGCGCCTCCCAAGAGACCCAGTACTTC.

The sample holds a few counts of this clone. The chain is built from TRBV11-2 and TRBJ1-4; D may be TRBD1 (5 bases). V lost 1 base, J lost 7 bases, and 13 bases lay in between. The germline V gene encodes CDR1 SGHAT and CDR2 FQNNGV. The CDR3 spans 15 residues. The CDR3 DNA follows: TGTGCCAGCAGCTTAGGCAGGGTTAAGGGTGAAAAACTGTTTTTT. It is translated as CASSLGRVKGEKLFF.

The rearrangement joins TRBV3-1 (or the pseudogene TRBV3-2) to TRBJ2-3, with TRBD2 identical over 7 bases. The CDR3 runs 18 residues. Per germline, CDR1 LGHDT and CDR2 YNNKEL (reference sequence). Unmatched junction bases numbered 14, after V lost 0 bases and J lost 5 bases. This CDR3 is CASSQDKSGRREGDTQYF. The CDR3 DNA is TGTGCCAGCAGCCAAGATAAAAGTGGGCGGAGGGAGGGAGATACGCAGTATTTT.

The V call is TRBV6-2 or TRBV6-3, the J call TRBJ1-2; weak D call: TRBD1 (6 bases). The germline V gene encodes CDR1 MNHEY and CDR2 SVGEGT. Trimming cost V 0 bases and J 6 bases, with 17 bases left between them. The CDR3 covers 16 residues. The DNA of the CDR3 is TGTGCCAGCAGTTACTCAAGAACAGGGAAAACGGATGGCTACACCTTC. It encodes CASSYSRTGKTDGYTF.

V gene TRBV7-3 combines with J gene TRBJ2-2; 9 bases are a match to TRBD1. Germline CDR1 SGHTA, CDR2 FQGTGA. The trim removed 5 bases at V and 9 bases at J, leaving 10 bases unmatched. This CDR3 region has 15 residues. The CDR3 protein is CASSANTGGKRELFF. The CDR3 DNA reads TGTGCCAGCAGCGCCAATACAGGGGGCAAGCGGGAGCTGTTTTTT.

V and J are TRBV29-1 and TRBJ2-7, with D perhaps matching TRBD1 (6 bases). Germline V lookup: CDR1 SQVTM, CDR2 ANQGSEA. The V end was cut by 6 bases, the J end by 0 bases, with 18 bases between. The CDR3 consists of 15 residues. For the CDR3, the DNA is TGCAGCGTGGCCCAGACAGGATACCCCTCCTACGAGCAGTACTTC. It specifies CSVAQTGYPSYEQYF.

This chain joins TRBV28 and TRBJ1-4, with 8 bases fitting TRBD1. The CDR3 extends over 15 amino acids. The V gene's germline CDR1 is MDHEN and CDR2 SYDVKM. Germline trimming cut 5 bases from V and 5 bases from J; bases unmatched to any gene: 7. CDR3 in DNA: TGTGCCAGCAGTACCGGACAGGGACTGAATGAAAAACTGTTTTTT. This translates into CASSTGQGLNEKLFF.

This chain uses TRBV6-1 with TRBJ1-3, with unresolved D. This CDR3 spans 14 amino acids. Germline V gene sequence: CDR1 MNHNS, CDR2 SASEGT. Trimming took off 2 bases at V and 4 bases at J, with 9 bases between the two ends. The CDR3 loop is CASSESRHGNTIYF. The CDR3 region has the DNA TGTGCCAGCAGTGAATCGAGACACGGAAACACCATATATTTT.

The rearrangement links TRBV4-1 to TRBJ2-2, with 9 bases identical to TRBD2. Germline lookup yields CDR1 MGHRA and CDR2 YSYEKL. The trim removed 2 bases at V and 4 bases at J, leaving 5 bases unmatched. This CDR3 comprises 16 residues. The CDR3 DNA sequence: TGCGCCAGCAGCCAACTAGCGGGGACCGCCACCGGGGAGCTGTTTTTT. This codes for CASSQLAGTATGELFF.

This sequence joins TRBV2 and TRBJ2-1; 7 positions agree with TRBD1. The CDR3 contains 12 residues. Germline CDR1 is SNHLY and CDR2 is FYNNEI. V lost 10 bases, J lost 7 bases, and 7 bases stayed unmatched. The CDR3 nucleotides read TGTGCCACCGACAGGGAGAGGAATGAGCAGTTCTTC. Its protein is CATDRERNEQFF.

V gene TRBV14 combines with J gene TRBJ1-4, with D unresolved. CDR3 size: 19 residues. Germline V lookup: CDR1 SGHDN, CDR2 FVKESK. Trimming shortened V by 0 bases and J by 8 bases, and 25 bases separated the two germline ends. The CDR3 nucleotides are TGTGCCAGCAGCCAAGAATGGCGCGGGATCGGGCCTGGAGGCGAAAAACTGTTTTTT. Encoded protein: CASSQEWRGIGPGGEKLFF.